These 7 T cell receptor beta chains originate from one sample sequenced in a study of OX40 agonist ivuxolimab in advanced cancers. TCRdb's table, derived via immunoSEQ multiplex PCR, lists solely in-frame clones and lacks some. Seen here are tens of thousands of clones, around 82% observed once, and the top ten hold around 2.1%. The sample in question was CD4+ or CD8+ T cells sorted from blood, obtained in a trial of the OX40 agonist ivuxolimab. These receptors were obtained from an adult with an advanced solid tumor such as melanoma, head and neck, liver or kidney cancer.

CDR3 DNA: TGTGCCAGCAGCCAAGAGCGGACAGCTGAAACGGCTGAAGCTTTCTTT. This codes for CASSQERTAETAEAFF. This chain joins TRBV14 and TRBJ1-1; perhaps TRBD1 as D (6 bases). Germline values: CDR1 SGHDN, CDR2 FVKESK. V lost 0 bases and J lost 6, with 17 bases in between. The CDR3 totals 16 residues.

The V call is TRBV5-6, the J call TRBJ2-5; D is undetermined. Trimming left V 1 base short and J 2 bases short, with 15 bases between. Germline loops: CDR1 SGHDT, CDR2 YYEEEE. The CDR3 is made up of 16 amino acids. CDR3 sequence (DNA): TGTGCCAGCAGCTTGTTGGGATCAAACCTTCAAGAGACCCAGTACTTC. Translated, it gives CASSLLGSNLQETQYF. The full variable domain, rest sourced from reference TRBV5-6 and TRBJ2-5, is DAGVTQSPTHLIKTRGQQVTLRCSPKSGHDTVSWYQQALGQGPQFIFQYYEEEERQRGNFPDRFSGHQFPNYSSELNVNALLLGDSALYLCASSLLGSNLQETQYFGPGTRLLVL.

This clone was recorded once. The chain employs TRBV7-9 and TRBJ2-3; a weak D match, TRBD2 (6 bases). Germline V gene lookup returns CDR1 SEHNR and CDR2 FQNEAQ (reference sequence). V was pared by 6 bases and J by 0 bases, with 10 bases between. The CDR3 extends over 14 amino acids. The CDR3 region has the DNA TGTGCCAGCAGAGCCCTAGCGAGCACAGATACGCAGTATTTT. Its protein product is CASRALASTDTQYF.

This clone appeared a single time. The CDR3 protein is CARGTGSGRGTGELFF. CDR3 DNA sequence: TGTGCCAGGGGGACGGGCAGCGGGAGAGGCACCGGGGAGCTGTTTTTT. The chain couples TRBV2 to TRBJ2-2; 8 positions match TRBD2. V gave up 9 bases and J gave up 4 bases; unmatched junction bases: 13. This CDR3 is 16 amino acids long. Germline loops: CDR1 SNHLY, CDR2 FYNNEI.

The chain is built from TRBV30 and TRBJ2-1; D unresolved. Deletions cut 0 bases from V and 0 bases from J, with 9 bases between. CDR1 is GTSNPN, CDR2 SVGIG, per germline (reference sequence). The CDR3 extends over 15 amino acids. CDR3 nucleotide sequence: TGTGCCTGGAGTGTAGACCTCGTCTCCTACAATGAGCAGTTCTTC. It specifies CAWSVDLVSYNEQFF.

The J gene is TRBJ1-2, the V gene TRBV30; D possibly corresponds to TRBD1 (5 bases). The CDR3 is made up of 15 amino acids. Looked up from germline, CDR1 is GTSNPN and CDR2 is SVGIG (reference sequence). V was cut by 2 bases and J by 2 bases, with 15 bases left in between. The CDR3 nucleotides are TGTGCCTGGAGTAGGAGGCAGGGCGGGAACTATGGCTACACCTTC. This gives the protein CAWSRRQGGNYGYTF.

The gene calls are TRBV9 and TRBJ2-1; 8 bases agree with TRBD2. CDR1 and CDR2 (germline): SGDLS, YYNGEE. There are 17 residues in the CDR3. With 0 bases clipped from V and 6 bases from J, the junction kept 11 bases outside the gene matches. CDR3 bases: TGTGCCAGCAGCGTAGAGGTAGATAGCGGGATTATCAATGAGCAGTTCTTC. Translating it yields CASSVEVDSGIINEQFF.